This T cell receptor (beta chain) was observed in a study of spatial heterogeneity in lung cancer. TCRdb redid the calling of the 5' RACE reads with MiXCR, one entry per CDR3 protein. The data hold 4,700 or so distinct CDR3 sequences, with 20% to 25% observed a single time. Time point in this sample: sample taken at primary tumor resection. Sequencing was performed on whole RNA extracted from tumor and nontumor lung tissue, or from frozen PBMC, and the material was left unsorted. Germline CDR1 reads SGHTA; CDR2 reads FQGNSA. V shed 1 base and J shed 2 bases, with 11 bases lying between them. This CDR3 has 15 amino acids.

The chain uses TRBV7-2 and TRBJ2-5, with unresolved D. The source of this sequence is a female donor with early-stage non-small cell lung cancer. The sequenced sample was normal lung tissue next to the tumor, obtained at surgery. CDR3 loop: CASSLGRPMQETQYF. The CDR3 nucleotides read TGTGCCAGCAGCTTAGGGAGACCGATGCAAGAGACCCAGTACTTC.